This entry lists 18 T cell receptor beta chains sequenced from one sample in a study of vaccination effects on CD4 cells after COVID-19. ViraFEST used viral peptide pools to expand antigen-specific CD4+ T cells before sequencing. On approximately day 9 of culture, CD4+ T cells were separated out. Vaccinated recipients, who were negative for nucleocapsid antibodies, had no history of SARS-CoV-2 infection. Their specific antigens are unknown. Data came from immunoSEQ multiplex PCR; TCRdb stores just in-frame clones and leaves some out. This sample yields about 71,000 clones, of which under 75% are seen a single time; roughly 4% belongs to the top ten. This sample comprised CD4+ T cells from PBMCs cultured with HCoV-OC43 spike peptides, obtained before COVID-19 vaccination. The subset: HCoV-OC43 spike overlapping peptide pool stimulation. Source of these receptors: a human donor who received a COVID-19 vaccine.

Regarding this clone: The sample holds other DNA sequences that translate to the same CDR3. CDR3 in amino acids: CASSQDGVYGYTF. CDR3 in DNA: TGCGCCAGCAGCCAAGACGGGGTATATGGCTACACCTTC. The chain joins TRBV4-1 to TRBJ1-2; D gene uncertain. Germline CDR1 MGHRA, CDR2 YSYEKL. Deletions cut 0 bases from V and 5 bases from J, with 7 bases between. This CDR3 region has 13 residues.

The chain links TRBV7-6 to TRBJ2-5; perhaps D is TRBD1 or TRBD2 (7 bases each). V was pared by 5 bases and J by 3 bases, with 16 bases between. Germline CDR1 SGHVS, CDR2 FNYEAQ. The CDR3 runs 15 residues. The CDR3 bases are TGTGCCAGCAGCCGGGGAGGGACAGTTAAAGAGACCCAGTACTTC. Residues: CASSRGGTVKETQYF.

This rearrangement joins TRBV7-9 to TRBJ2-3; TRBD2 aligns across 11 bases. The germline V gene encodes CDR1 SEHNR and CDR2 FQNEAQ (reference sequence). This CDR3 comprises 17 residues. V lost 3 bases and J lost 1; bases outside the gene matches: 6. The CDR3 region has the DNA TGTGCCAGCAGCTTTAGCGGGGGGGCGGCTCGCACAGATACGCAGTATTTT. Its protein is CASSFSGGAARTDTQYF.

This clone was found a few times. The chain links TRBV5-1 to TRBJ2-5; 7 bases line up with TRBD1. After removal of 2 bases from V and 2 bases from J, the junction contained 3 bases not matched to a gene. Per germline, CDR1 SGHRS and CDR2 YFSETQ. The CDR3 extends over 14 amino acids. The CDR3 loop is CASSLTGDQETQYF. DNA for the CDR3: TGCGCCAGCAGCTTAACAGGGGATCAAGAGACCCAGTACTTC.

The V and J genes are TRBV7-6 and TRBJ1-4; the match to TRBD1 covers 8 bases. The CDR3 consists of 16 residues. CDR1 SGHVS and CDR2 FNYEAQ come from the germline V gene. V was clipped by 5 bases and J by 0 bases; unmatched bases: 5. CDR3: CASSRDRFATNEKLFF. The CDR3 DNA reads TGTGCCAGCAGCCGGGACAGGTTTGCAACTAATGAAAAACTGTTTTTT.

The chain recombines TRBV29-1 with TRBJ2-3; no firm D call. V was trimmed by 4 bases and J by 0 bases, leaving 8 bases between them. The germline gives CDR1 SQVTM, CDR2 ANQGSEA. The CDR3 contains 13 residues. This chain's CDR3 is CSVAKGSTDTQYF. The CDR3 nucleotides read TGCAGCGTTGCAAAGGGTAGCACAGATACGCAGTATTTT.

The chain uses TRBV28 and TRBJ1-2, with D possibly matching TRBD1 (5 bases). The CDR3 runs to 13 residues. V dropped 6 bases and J dropped 7 bases, with 15 bases sitting between them. The germline gives CDR1 MDHEN, CDR2 SYDVKM. This CDR3 is CASSSGYLAGYTF. In DNA form, the CDR3 reads TGTGCCAGCAGCTCAGGGTATTTGGCTGGCTACACCTTC.

This clone has a handful of counts. V usage is TRBV7-8 and J usage is TRBJ2-7; weak D call: TRBD2 (6 bases). V was pared by 5 bases and J by 4 bases, with 12 bases between. Germline CDR1 and CDR2: SGHVS and FQNEAQ. CDR3 size: 13 residues. The CDR3 DNA follows: TGTGCCAGCAGCGCGTCTCGGGAGTACGAGCAGTACGTC. Translation: CASSASREYEQYV.

The chain has TRBV6-2 or TRBV6-3 and TRBJ1-5; no firm D call. Trimming stripped 4 bases from V and 3 bases from J, with 7 bases between. Germline CDR1 is MNHEY and CDR2 is SVGEGT. There are 13 residues in the CDR3. The CDR3 sequence is CASSWVINQPQHF. The CDR3 coding sequence is TGTGCCAGCAGTTGGGTGATCAATCAGCCCCAGCATTTT.

This clone showed up just a few times. This chain uses TRBV10-3 with TRBJ1-2, with TRBD1 matching 9 bases. The CDR3 runs to 13 residues. V dropped 5 bases and J dropped 8; count of bases not matched to a gene: 6. Germline V gene data show CDR1 as ENHRY and CDR2 as SYGVKD. CDR3 sequence (DNA): TGTGCCATCAGTCCGGGACAGGGTAGCGGCTACACCTTC. Translation gives CAISPGQGSGYTF.

This rearrangement joins TRBV29-1 to TRBJ2-5; D is possibly TRBD1 (6 bases). Germline CDR1 is SQVTM and CDR2 is ANQGSEA. The V end was cut by 7 bases, the J end by 2 bases, with 14 bases between. The CDR3 spans 13 residues. CDR3 in amino acids: CSASGQGQETQYF. CDR3 nucleotides: TGCAGCGCCTCAGGCCAGGGGCAAGAGACCCAGTACTTC.

The genes are TRBV5-6 and TRBJ1-2; the D is unclear. Germline CDR1 and CDR2: SGHDT and YYEEEE. V was cut by 2 bases and J by 6 bases, with 14 bases left in between. CDR3 length: 14 amino acids. CDR3 amino acids: CASSFGSLLNGYTF. The CDR3 coding sequence is TGTGCCAGCAGCTTTGGGTCGCTACTGAATGGCTACACCTTC.

V is TRBV7-9 and J is TRBJ1-2; 7 bases fit TRBD1. J gave up 10 bases and V 5 bases, and 13 bases lay outside the gene matches. The CDR3 length is 14 residues. Germline CDR1 and CDR2: SEHNR and FQNEAQ (reference sequence). The CDR3 DNA reads TGTGCCAGCAGCCCTTTACAGGGGTTATTTGCCTACACCTTC. This codes for CASSPLQGLFAYTF.

The V gene is TRBV3-1 (or the pseudogene TRBV3-2), the J gene TRBJ1-5; tentatively, D is TRBD1 (5 bases). V shed 0 bases and J shed 5 bases, with 14 bases lying between them. The CDR3 contains 16 residues. From germline, CDR1 is LGHDT and CDR2 YNNKEL (reference sequence). The CDR3 nucleotides read TGTGCCAGCAGCCAAGATATCCAGGGCAACGATCAGCCCCAGCATTTT. As protein: CASSQDIQGNDQPQHF.

In DNA, the CDR3 is TGTGCTAGTGGTTTGGTACCCCGGTGGGCTAGCGGGGGGGTCACAGATACGCAGTATTTT. Protein product: CASGLVPRWASGGVTDTQYF. This sequence joins TRBV12-5 and TRBJ2-3; 12 bases fit TRBD2. V lost 0 bases and J lost 2; bases outside the gene matches: 12. Germline values: CDR1 LGHNT, CDR2 FRNRAP. This CDR3 region has 20 residues.

The V and J genes are TRBV5-1 and TRBJ2-2; 12 positions agree with TRBD1. The CDR3 sequence is 18 residues long. Germline V gives CDR1 SGHRS, CDR2 YFSETQ. The ends lost 3 bases at V and 4 bases at J; junction bases unmatched: 10. As DNA, the CDR3 is TGCGCCAGCAGCTGGTCGGGACAGGGGGCGTCGGGCACCGGGGAGCTGTTTTTT. Translated: CASSWSGQGASGTGELFF.

In nucleotides, the CDR3 is TGTGCCAGCAGTCCCCGGGGACAGCAAAACATTCAGTACTTC. The encoded protein is CASSPRGQQNIQYF. The chain is built from TRBV27 and TRBJ2-4; 7 bases fit TRBD1. The V gene end was trimmed by 5 bases and the J gene end by 5 bases; junction bases not matched to a gene: 6. The CDR3 consists of 14 residues. Germline V gene lookup returns CDR1 MNHEY and CDR2 SMNVEV (reference sequence).

The chain carries TRBV6-5 and TRBJ1-5; D remains unclear. Between the trimmed V and J ends, which lost 7 bases and 4 bases, there was a span of 17 bases. From germline, CDR1 is MNHEY and CDR2 SVGAGI. CDR3 size: 15 residues. Here the CDR3 reads CASKGMSGVNQPQHF. Here the CDR3 DNA reads TGTGCCAGCAAGGGTATGTCAGGCGTAAATCAGCCCCAGCATTTT.